The entry below gives a single T cell receptor (beta chain) sequence along with its context. The antigen this receptor binds is unknown. Base qualities are not provided; no much larger clone lies one nucleotide away. The sample comes from a study of blood T cell repertoires in COVID-19 (dated by TCRdb to the early 2020s). Turning to the overall study: Collaborator samples came from the United States, Italy and Spain and covered acute and convalescent phases of COVID-19. The prospective study material was composed of cDNA or gDNA derived from T cells, B-cell-depleted T cells, or PBMCs. Deeply sampled blood TCRbeta repertoires from subjects exposed to, actively infected with, or recovered from COVID-19 were included in the dataset. A freely available public database, intended as a resource for researchers studying the immune response to SARS-CoV-2, is where the repertoires were released. The samples were drawn from two sources: the first 160 participants of the ongoing ImmuneRACE study, and 1,200 or so subjects contributed by 6 global collaborators. Nearly every sample came with metadata listing a de-identified subject ID, COVID-19 status, age in years and sex. HLA class I and class II types, where available, came from metadata supplied by the sample provider rather than from assay-based typing. Here is what the overall study found, with its caveats: Clinical and demographic metadata were provided uncurated, with the amount varying by source and participant.

CDR1 SNHLY and CDR2 FYNNEI are derived from the germline V gene. Including the terminal cysteine and phenylalanine, the CDR3 comprises 15 residues. Kept here is only the CDR3 DNA, which spans 45 bases and is read in frame from base 1. Relative to germline, V is 5 bases shorter and J is 1 base shorter, with 12 bases between their ends. Participants in the prospective study were aged roughly 18 to 100 years, lived in some 24 United States geographic areas, and enrolled through a virtual design. To assign participants to cohorts, the prospective study relied on clinical history that participants themselves reported in a screening survey and a study questionnaire. In the prospective study, mobile phlebotomists collected whole blood, serum and a nasopharyngeal or oropharyngeal swab from each participant. Additional blood draws and questionnaires over an approximately 2-month period could optionally be provided by prospective study participants. Before DNA extraction, prospective study blood samples were shipped either frozen or at room temperature.

TCRbeta CDR3 regions were amplified from genomic DNA by means of the immunoSEQ Assay, a bias-controlled multiplex PCR. From the authors' description of their analysis: Nucleated cell counts per sample were estimated from amplification of reference gene primers within the assay. To quantify the absolute abundance of each unique TCRbeta CDR3 rearrangement, sequence reads were collapsed and filtered. Productive Simpson clonality was computed per sample as the square root of Simpson's diversity index over productive rearrangements. TCRdb retrieved this table from immuneACCESS and kept in-frame rearrangements only. Not all clones are present; in checked studies, unresolved V genes account for under half, and no reason is known for the remainder. V and J calls and clone size are as listed in that table; D and trimming were resolved from the DNA. The sample table contains about 180,000 clones; only one count was recorded for 80% to 90% of them. The ten largest clonotypes hold over 2% of the sample.

This receptor was identified in a woman aged 40 to 50 with acute COVID-19. The rearranged segments are TRBV2 and TRBJ1-3; the D gene is possibly TRBD1, with 6 bases matching. What was sequenced was PBMCs or T cells enriched from blood (not recorded which). The DNA sequence follows: TGTGCCAGCAGTCTACGGGGGGCGTCTGGAAACACCATATATTTT. Translated, this gives CASSLRGASGNTIYF. Where the CDR3 stops, the reference TRBV2 and TRBJ1-3 genes take over; the full variable domain is EPEVTQTPSHQVTQMGQEVILRCVPISNHLYFYWYRQILGQKVEFLVSFYNNEISEKSEIFDDQFSVERPDGSNFTLKIRSTKLEDSAMYFCASSLRGASGNTIYFGEGSWLTVV.